This record covers a single T cell receptor beta chain. Since no conserved phenylalanine or tryptophan closes the CDR3, a read error is the likely cause. The CDR3 is made up of 16 amino acids. Germline loops: CDR1 MNHEY, CDR2 SVGAGI. V lost 4 bases to trimming and J lost 6 bases; unmatched junction nucleotides: 14. The PCR employed 60 Vbeta primers together with 13 Jbeta primers. The assay was immunoSEQ multiplex PCR, and TCRdb's table has in-frame clones only and misses some. Of roughly 120,000 clones listed, 80% are singletons. This sample was included in a study of cytomegalovirus exposure and HLA in healthy donors.

The chain carries TRBV6-5 and TRBJ1-2; TRBD1 agrees at 7 bases. Sequenced input: PBMCs. The clonotype comes from a female donor in good health and CMV-seropositive. Here the CDR3 reads CASSLHLPGQINGYTL. The CDR3 nucleotides are TGTGCCAGCAGTTTACACTTACCGGGACAGATAAATGGCTACACCCTC.